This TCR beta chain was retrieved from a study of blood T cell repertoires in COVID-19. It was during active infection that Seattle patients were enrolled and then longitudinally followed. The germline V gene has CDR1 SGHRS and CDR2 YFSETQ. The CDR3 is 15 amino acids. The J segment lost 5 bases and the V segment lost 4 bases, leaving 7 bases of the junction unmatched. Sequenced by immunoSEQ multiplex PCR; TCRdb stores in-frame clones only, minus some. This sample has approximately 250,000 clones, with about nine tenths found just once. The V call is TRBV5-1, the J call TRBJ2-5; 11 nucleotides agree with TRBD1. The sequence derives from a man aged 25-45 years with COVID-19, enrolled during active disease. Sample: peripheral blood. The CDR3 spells CASSLGQGARETQYF. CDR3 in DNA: TGCGCCAGCAGCCTTGGACAGGGGGCACGGGAGACCCAGTACTTC.